This entry is about one T cell receptor (beta chain). The antigen is undetermined. CDR1 is SQVTM and CDR2 is ANQGSEA in the germline V gene. The CDR3 has 13 residues. These data are taken from a study of CXCR3-negative and CXCR3-positive naive CD8 T cells. Study-wide points: Unlike memory cells, which differed, naive CXCR3-negative and CXCR3-positive cells had similar TRBV-TRBJ usage. Diversity was high in both naive subsets and much lower in memory cells. Relative to CXCR3-negative naive cells, CXCR3-positive naive cells had more hydrophobic TRB CDR3s.

UMI-tagged TRB cDNA libraries were built via 5' RACE. TCRdb derives one entry per CDR3 protein from the 5' RACE reads, leaving out DNA. The sample table sets out 49,000 or so distinct CDR3 sequences. Sorting was done in triplicate for each CD8+ T cell subset (under 330,000 cells each). CD45RO-CCR7+CD27+CD95- characterized naive CD8+ T cells. The chain joins TRBV29-1 to TRBJ1-5. This sequence was found in a human donor in good health. Some clones in this sample may be carry-over from other donors' samples. The sequencing input was naive CXCR3+ CD8+ T cells from blood. Described subset: CD45RO-CCR7+CD27+CD95- naive CD8+ T cells expressing CXCR3 (TNR3+). The CDR3 protein is CSVVGGDNQPQHF.